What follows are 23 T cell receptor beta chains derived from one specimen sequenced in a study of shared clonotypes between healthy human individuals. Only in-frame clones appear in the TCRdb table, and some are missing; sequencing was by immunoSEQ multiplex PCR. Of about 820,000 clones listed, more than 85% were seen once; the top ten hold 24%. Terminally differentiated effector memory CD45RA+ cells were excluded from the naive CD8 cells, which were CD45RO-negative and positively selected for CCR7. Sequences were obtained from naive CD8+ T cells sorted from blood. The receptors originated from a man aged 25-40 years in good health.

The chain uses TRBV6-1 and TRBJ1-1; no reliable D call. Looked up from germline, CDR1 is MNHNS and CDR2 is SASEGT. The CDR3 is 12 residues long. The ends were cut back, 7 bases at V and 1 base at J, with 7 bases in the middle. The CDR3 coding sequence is TGTGCCAGCACTAAGAGGAACACTGAAGCTTTCTTT. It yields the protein CASTKRNTEAFF.

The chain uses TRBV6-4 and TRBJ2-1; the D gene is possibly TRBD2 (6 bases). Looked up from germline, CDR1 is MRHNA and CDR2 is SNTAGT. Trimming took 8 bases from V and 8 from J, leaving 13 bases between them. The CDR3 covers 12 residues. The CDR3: CASGLGGDEQFF. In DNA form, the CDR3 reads TGTGCCAGCGGTCTCGGAGGGGATGAGCAGTTCTTC.

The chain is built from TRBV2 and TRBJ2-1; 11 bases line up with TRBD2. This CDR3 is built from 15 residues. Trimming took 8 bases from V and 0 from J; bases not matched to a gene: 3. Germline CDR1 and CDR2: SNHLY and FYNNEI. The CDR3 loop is CASLTSGNSYNEQFF. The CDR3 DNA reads TGTGCCAGCTTGACTAGCGGGAACTCCTACAATGAGCAGTTCTTC.

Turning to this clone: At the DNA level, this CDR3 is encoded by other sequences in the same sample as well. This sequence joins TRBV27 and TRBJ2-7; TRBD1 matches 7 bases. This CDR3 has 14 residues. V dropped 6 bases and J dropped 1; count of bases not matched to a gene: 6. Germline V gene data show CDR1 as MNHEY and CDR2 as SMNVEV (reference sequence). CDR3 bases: TGTGCCAGCAGACTACTGGGACAGTCCTACGAGCAGTACTTC. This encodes CASRLLGQSYEQYF.

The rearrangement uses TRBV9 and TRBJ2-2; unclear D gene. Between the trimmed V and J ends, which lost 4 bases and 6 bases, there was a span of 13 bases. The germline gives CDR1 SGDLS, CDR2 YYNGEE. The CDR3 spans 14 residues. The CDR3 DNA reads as TGTGCCAGCAGCCCCCCCAGTGCCGCCGGGGAGCTGTTTTTT. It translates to CASSPPSAAGELFF.

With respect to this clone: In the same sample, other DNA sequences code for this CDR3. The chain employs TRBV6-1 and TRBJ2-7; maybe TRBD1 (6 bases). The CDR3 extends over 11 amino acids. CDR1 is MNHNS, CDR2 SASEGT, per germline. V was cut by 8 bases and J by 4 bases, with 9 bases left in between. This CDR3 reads CASRTGYEQYF. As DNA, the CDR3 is TGTGCCAGCCGAACAGGGTACGAGCAGTACTTC.

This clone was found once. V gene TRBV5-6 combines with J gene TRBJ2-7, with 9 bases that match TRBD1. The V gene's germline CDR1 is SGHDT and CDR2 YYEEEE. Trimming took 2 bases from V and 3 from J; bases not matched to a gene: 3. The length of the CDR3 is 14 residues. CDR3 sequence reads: CASSFRDRDYEQYF. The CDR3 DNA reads TGTGCCAGCAGCTTCCGGGACAGGGACTACGAGCAGTACTTC.

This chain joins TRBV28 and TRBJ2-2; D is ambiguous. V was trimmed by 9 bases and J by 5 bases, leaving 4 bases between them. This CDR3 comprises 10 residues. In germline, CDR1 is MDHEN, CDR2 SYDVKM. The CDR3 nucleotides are TGTGCCAGGCTTACCGGGGAGCTGTTTTTT. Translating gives CARLTGELFF.

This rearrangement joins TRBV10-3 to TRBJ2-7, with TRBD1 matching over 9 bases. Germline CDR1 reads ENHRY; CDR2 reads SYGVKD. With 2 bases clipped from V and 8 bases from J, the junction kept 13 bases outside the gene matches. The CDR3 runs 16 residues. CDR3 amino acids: CAISEGDRARNIQQYF. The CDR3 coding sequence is TGTGCCATCAGTGAGGGGGACAGGGCGCGAAATATACAGCAGTACTTC.

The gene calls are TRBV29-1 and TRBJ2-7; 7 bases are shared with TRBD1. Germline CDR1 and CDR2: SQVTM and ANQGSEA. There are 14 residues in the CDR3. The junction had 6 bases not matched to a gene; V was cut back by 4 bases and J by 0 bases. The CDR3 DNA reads TGCAGCGTTGTGCGGCAGGGGGTCTCCTACGAGCAGTACTTC. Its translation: CSVVRQGVSYEQYF.

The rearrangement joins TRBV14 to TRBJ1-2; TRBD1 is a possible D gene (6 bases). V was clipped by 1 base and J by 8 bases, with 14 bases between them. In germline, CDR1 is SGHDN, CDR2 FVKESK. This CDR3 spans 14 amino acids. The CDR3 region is CASSQVGQNLGYTF. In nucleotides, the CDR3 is TGTGCCAGCAGCCAAGTAGGACAGAATTTGGGCTACACCTTC.

DNA for the CDR3: TGTGCCAGCAGACCTCCTGGACACCTCACCGGGGAGCTGTTTTTT. Translating it yields CASRPPGHLTGELFF. The rearrangement joins TRBV5-6 to TRBJ2-2; tentative D call: TRBD1 (5 bases). This CDR3 has 15 amino acids. Trimming removed 5 bases at V and 4 bases at J, with 15 bases between. CDR1 is SGHDT, CDR2 YYEEEE, per germline.

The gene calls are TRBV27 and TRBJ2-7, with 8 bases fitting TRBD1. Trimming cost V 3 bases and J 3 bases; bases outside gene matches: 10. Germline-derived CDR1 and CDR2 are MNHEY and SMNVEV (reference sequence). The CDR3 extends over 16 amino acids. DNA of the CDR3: TGTGCCAGCAGTTTTTCACTGGGACAGGTAATCTACGAGCAGTACTTC. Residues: CASSFSLGQVIYEQYF.

Here the CDR3 DNA reads TGTGCCAGCAGCTTAGGAAAAACAGGGACTTACACAGATACGCAGTATTTT. As protein: CASSLGKTGTYTDTQYF. V usage is TRBV11-2 and J usage is TRBJ2-3; D is tentatively TRBD1 or TRBD2 (6 bases each). V lost 1 base and J 2 bases, leaving 16 bases between the germline ends. The CDR3 has 17 residues. Germline loops: CDR1 SGHAT, CDR2 FQNNGV.

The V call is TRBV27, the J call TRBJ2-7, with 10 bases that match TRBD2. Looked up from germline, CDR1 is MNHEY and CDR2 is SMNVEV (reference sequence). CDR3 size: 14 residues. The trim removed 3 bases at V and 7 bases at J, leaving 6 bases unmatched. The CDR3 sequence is CASSFRTSGREQYF. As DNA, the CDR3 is TGTGCCAGCAGTTTCAGGACTAGCGGTCGAGAGCAGTACTTC.

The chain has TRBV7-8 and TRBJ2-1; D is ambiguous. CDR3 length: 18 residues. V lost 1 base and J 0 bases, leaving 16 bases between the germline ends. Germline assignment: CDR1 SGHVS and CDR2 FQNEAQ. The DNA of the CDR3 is TGTGCCAGCAGCTTAGTTGGACCGCGAGAAAGCTCCTACAATGAGCAGTTCTTC. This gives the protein CASSLVGPRESSYNEQFF.

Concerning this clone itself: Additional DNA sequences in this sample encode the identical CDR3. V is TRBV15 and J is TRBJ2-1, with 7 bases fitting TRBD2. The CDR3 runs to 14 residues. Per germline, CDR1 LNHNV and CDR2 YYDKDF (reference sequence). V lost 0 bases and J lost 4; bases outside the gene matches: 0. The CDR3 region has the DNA TGTGCCACCAGCAGAGAAGCGGGGTACAATGAGCAGTTCTTC. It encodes CATSREAGYNEQFF.

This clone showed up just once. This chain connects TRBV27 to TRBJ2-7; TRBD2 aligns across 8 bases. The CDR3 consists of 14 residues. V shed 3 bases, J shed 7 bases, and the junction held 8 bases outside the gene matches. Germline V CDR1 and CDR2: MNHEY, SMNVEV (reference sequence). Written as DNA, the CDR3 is TGTGCCAGCAGTTTTTTAGCGGGACGAGGGGAGCAGTACTTC. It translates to CASSFLAGRGEQYF.

CDR3 amino acids: CASSSIRRGLYEQYF. The CDR3 nucleotides are TGTGCCAGCAGCTCGATTCGGCGGGGCCTCTACGAGCAGTACTTC. This rearrangement joins TRBV11-2 to TRBJ2-7; possible D gene TRBD2, 6 bases. CDR3 length: 15 residues. Germline V gene lookup returns CDR1 SGHAT and CDR2 FQNNGV. Trimming took off 4 bases at V and 3 bases at J, with 16 bases between the two ends.

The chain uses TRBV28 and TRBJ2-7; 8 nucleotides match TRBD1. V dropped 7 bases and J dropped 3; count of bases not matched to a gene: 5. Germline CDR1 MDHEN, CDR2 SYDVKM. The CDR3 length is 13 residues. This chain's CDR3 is CASTQTGDYEQYF. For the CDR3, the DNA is TGTGCCAGCACCCAGACAGGGGACTACGAGCAGTACTTC.

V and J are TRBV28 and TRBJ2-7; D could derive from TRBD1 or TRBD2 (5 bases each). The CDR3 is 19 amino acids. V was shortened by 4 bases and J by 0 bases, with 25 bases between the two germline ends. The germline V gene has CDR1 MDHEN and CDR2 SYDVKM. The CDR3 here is CASSWSLGLGTPSSYEQYF. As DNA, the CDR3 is TGTGCCAGCAGTTGGAGCCTGGGTTTGGGGACCCCGAGCTCCTACGAGCAGTACTTC.

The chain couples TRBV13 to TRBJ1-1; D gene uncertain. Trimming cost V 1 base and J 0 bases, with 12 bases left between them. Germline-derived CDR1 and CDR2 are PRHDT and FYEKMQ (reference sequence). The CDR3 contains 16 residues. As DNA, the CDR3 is TGTGCCAGCAGCTTAGAGGCGGTCGGGGTGAACACTGAAGCTTTCTTT. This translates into CASSLEAVGVNTEAFF. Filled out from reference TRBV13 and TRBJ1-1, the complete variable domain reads AAGVIQSPRHLIKEKRETATLKCYPIPRHDTVYWYQQGPGQDPQFLISFYEKMQSDKGSIPDRFSAQQFSDYHSELNMSSLELGDSALYFCASSLEAVGVNTEAFFGQGTRLTVV.

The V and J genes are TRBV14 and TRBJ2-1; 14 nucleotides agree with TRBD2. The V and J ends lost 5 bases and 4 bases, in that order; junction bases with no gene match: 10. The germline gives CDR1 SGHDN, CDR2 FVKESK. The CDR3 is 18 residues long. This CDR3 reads CASSKGLAGVLGYNEQFF. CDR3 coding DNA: TGTGCCAGCAGCAAGGGACTAGCGGGAGTTTTGGGGTACAATGAGCAGTTCTTC. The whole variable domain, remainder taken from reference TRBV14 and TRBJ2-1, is EAGVTQFPSHSVIEKGQTVTLRCDPISGHDNLYWYRRVMGKEIKFLLHFVKESKQDESGMPNNRFLAERTGGTYSTLKVQPAELEDSGVYFCASSKGLAGVLGYNEQFFGPGTRLTVL.